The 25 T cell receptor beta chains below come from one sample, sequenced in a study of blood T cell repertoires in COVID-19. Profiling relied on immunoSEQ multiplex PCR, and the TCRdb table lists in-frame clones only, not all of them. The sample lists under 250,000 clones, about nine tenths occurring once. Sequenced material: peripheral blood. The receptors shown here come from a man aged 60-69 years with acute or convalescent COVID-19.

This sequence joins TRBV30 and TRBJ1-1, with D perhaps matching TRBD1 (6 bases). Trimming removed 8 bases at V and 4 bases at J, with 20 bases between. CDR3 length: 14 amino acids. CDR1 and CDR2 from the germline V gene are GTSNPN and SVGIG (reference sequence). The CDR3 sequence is CAGSNRARGTEAFF. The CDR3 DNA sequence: TGTGCCGGTTCAAACAGGGCCAGGGGCACTGAAGCTTTCTTT.

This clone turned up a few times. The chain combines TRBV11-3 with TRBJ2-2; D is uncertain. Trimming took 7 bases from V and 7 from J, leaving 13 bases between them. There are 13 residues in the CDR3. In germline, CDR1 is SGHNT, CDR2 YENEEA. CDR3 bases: TGTGCCAGCAAACCCATTTTAGTCGGGGAGCTGTTTTTT. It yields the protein CASKPILVGELFF.

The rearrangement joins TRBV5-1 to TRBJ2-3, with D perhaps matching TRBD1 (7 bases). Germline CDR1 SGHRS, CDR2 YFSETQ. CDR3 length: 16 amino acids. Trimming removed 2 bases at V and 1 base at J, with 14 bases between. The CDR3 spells CASSLNTGEGTDTQYF. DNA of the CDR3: TGCGCCAGCAGCTTAAACACAGGGGAGGGCACAGATACGCAGTATTTT.

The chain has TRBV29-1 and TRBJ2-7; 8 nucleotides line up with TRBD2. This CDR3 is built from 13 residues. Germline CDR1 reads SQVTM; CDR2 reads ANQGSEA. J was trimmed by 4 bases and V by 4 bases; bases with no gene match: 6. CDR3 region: CSVGSGSGYEQYF. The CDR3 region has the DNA TGCAGCGTTGGAAGCGGGAGTGGGTACGAGCAGTACTTC.

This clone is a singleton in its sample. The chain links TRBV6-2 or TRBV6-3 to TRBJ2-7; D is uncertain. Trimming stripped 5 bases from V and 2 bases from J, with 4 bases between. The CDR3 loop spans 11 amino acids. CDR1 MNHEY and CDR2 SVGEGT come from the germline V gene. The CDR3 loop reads CASSHTYEQYF. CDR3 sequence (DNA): TGTGCCAGCAGTCACACCTACGAGCAGTACTTC.

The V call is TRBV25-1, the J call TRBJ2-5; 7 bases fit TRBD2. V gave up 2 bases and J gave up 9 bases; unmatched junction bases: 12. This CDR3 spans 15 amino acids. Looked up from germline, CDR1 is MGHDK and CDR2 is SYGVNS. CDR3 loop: CASSEPERGPPAQYF. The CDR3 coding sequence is TGTGCCAGCAGTGAACCCGAGCGGGGTCCCCCGGCCCAGTACTTC.

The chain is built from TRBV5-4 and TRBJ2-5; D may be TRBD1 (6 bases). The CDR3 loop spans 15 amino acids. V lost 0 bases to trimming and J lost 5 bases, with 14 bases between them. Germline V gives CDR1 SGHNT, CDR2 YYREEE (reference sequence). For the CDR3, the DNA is TGTGCCAGCAGCTTGGACAGGGAAGCGTGGGAGACCCAGTACTTC. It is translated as CASSLDREAWETQYF.

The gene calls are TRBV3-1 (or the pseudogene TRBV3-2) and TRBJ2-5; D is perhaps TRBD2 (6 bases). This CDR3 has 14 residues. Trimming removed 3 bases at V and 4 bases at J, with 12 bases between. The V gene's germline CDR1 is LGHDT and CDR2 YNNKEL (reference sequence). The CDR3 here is CASSHSSGGETQYF. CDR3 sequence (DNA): TGTGCCAGCAGCCACTCCTCCGGGGGAGAGACCCAGTACTTC.

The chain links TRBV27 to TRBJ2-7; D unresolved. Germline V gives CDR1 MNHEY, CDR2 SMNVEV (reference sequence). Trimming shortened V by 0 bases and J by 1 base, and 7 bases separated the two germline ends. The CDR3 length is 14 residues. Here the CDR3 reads CASSLSQQSYEQYF. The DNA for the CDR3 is TGTGCCAGCAGTTTATCACAGCAGTCCTACGAGCAGTACTTC.

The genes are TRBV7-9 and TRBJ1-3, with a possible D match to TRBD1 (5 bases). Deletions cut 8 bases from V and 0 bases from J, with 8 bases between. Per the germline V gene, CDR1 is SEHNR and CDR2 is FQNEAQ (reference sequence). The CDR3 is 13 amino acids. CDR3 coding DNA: TGTGCCAGCCAACAGGACTCTGGAAACACCATATATTTT. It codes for CASQQDSGNTIYF. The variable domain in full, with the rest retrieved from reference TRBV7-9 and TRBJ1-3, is DTGVSQNPRHKITKRGQNVTFRCDPISEHNRLYWYRQTLGQGPEFLTYFQNEAQLEKSRLLSDRFSAERPKGSFSTLEIQRTEQGDSAMYLCASQQDSGNTIYFGEGSWLTVV.

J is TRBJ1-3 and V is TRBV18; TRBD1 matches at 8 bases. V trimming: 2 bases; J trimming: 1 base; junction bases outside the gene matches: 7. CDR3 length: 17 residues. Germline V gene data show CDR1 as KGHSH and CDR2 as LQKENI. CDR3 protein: CASSPEDRVKSGNTIYF. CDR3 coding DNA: TGTGCCAGCTCACCAGAGGACAGGGTGAAGTCTGGAAACACCATATATTTT.

CDR3 DNA sequence: TGTGCCAGCTCACCGGAGGGTGAATATGGCTACACCTTC. It translates to CASSPEGEYGYTF. This chain connects TRBV18 to TRBJ1-2; D is undetermined. Trimming took off 3 bases at V and 5 bases at J, with 10 bases between the two ends. The germline gives CDR1 KGHSH, CDR2 LQKENI. The CDR3 covers 13 residues.

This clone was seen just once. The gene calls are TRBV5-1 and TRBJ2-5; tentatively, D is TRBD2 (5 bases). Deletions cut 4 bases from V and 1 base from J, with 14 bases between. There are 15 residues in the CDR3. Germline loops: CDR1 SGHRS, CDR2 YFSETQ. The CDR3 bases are TGCGCCAGCAGCCAAACTTCGGGAACCCAAGAGACCCAGTACTTC. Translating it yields CASSQTSGTQETQYF.

The CDR3: CASSHLYGGELGYNEQFF. The CDR3 DNA is TGCGCCAGCAGCCACCTCTATGGCGGGGAGTTGGGTTACAATGAGCAGTTCTTC. The rearrangement links TRBV4-1 to TRBJ2-1, with D possibly TRBD2 on 6 matching bases. V lost 3 bases to trimming and J lost 4 bases, with 22 bases between them. The CDR3 is 18 amino acids. CDR1 is MGHRA and CDR2 is YSYEKL in the germline V gene.

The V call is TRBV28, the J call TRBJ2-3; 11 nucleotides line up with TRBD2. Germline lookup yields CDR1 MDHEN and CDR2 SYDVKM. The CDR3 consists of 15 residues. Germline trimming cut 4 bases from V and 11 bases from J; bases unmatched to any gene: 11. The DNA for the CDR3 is TGTGCCAGCAGTTCACCGACCTCACTAGCGGGAGAGCAGTATTTT. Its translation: CASSSPTSLAGEQYF. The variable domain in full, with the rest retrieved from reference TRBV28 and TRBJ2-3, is DVKVTQSSRYLVKRTGEKVFLECVQDMDHENMFWYRQDPGLGLRLIYFSYDVKMKEKGDIPEGYSVSREKKERFSLILESASTNQTSMYLCASSSPTSLAGEQYFGPGTRLTVL.

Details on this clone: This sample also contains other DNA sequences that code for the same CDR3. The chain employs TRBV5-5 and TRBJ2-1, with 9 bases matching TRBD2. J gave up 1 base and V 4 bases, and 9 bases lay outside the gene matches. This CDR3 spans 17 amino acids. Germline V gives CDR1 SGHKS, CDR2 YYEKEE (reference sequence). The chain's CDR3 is CASSPRLAGGSYNEQFF. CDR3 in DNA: TGTGCCAGCAGCCCACGTCTTGCGGGAGGGTCCTACAATGAGCAGTTCTTC.

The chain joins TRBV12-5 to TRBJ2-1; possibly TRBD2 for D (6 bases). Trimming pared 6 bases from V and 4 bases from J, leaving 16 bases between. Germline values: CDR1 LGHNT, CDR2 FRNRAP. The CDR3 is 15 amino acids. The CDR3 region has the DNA TGTGCTAGTGGACCTGAGTGGGCGGGATACAATGAGCAGTTCTTC. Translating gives CASGPEWAGYNEQFF. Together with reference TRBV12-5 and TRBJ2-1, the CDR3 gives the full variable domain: DARVTQTPRHKVTEMGQEVTMRCQPILGHNTVFWYRQTMMQGLELLAYFRNRAPLDDSGMPKDRFSAEMPDATLATLKIQPSEPRDSAVYFCASGPEWAGYNEQFFGPGTRLTVL.

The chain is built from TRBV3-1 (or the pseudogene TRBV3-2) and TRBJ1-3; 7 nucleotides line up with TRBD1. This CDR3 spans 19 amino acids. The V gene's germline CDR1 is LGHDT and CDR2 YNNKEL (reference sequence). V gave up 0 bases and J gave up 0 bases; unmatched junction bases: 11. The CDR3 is CASSQDRTGRINSGNTIYF. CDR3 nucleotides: TGTGCCAGCAGCCAAGATCGGACAGGCCGGATTAACTCTGGAAACACCATATATTTT.

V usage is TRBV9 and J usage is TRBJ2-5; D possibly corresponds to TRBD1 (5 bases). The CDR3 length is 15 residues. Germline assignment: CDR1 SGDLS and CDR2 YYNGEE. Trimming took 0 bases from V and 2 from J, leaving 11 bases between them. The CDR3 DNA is TGTGCCAGCAGCGTAGTGGCAGGGCGGCAAGAGACCCAGTACTTC. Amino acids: CASSVVAGRQETQYF.

The CDR3 is CASSQRLGTDIFEKLFF. The CDR3 bases are TGTGCCAGCAGCCAACGATTGGGGACAGATATTTTCGAAAAACTGTTTTTT. The V and J genes are TRBV3-1 (or the pseudogene TRBV3-2) and TRBJ1-4, with TRBD1 matching 7 bases. Germline CDR1 is LGHDT and CDR2 is YNNKEL (reference sequence). The V gene end was trimmed by 2 bases and the J gene end by 8 bases; junction bases not matched to a gene: 14. There are 17 residues in the CDR3.

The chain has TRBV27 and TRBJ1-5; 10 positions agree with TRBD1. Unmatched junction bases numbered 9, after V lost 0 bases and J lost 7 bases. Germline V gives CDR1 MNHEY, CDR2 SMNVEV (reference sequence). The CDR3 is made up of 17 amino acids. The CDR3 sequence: CASSLSRDRGIVQPQHF. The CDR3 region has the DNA TGTGCCAGCAGTTTATCGAGGGACAGGGGAATTGTGCAGCCCCAGCATTTT.

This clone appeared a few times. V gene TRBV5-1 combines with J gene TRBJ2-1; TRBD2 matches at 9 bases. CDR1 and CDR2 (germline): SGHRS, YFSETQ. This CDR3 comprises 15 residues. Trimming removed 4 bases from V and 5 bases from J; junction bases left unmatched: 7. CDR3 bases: TGCGCCAGCAGCACGTCGGGACTAGCCAACAATGAGCAGTTCTTC. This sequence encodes CASSTSGLANNEQFF.

CDR3 in amino acids: CASSPTIDRPAFF. The CDR3, as DNA: TGTGCCAGCAGCCCCACGATTGACAGGCCAGCTTTCTTT. The chain uses TRBV5-6 and TRBJ1-1; D might be TRBD1 (6 bases). Deletions cut 4 bases from V and 10 bases from J, with 17 bases between. CDR1 and CDR2 from the germline V gene are SGHDT and YYEEEE. CDR3 length equals 13 residues.

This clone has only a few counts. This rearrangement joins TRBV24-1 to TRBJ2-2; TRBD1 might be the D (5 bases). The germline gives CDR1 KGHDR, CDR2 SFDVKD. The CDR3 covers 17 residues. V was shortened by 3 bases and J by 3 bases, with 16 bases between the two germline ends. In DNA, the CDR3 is TGTGCCACCAGTGATCCCATGGCAGGGCAGTACACCGGGGAGCTGTTTTTT. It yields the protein CATSDPMAGQYTGELFF.

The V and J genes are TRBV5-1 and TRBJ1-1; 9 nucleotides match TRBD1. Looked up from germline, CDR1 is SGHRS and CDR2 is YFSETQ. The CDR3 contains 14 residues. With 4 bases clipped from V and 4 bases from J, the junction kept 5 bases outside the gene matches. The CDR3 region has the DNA TGCGCCAGCAGCGCACAGGGGGCAAGCACTGAAGCTTTCTTT. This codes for CASSAQGASTEAFF.